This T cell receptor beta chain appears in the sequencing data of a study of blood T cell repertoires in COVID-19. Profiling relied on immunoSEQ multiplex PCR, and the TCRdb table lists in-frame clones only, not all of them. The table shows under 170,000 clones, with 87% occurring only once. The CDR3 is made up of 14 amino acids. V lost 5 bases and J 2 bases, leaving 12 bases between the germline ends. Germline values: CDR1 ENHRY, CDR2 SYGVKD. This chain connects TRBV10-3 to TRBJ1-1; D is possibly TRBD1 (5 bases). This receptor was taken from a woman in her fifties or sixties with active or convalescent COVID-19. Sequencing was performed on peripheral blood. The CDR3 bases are TGTGCCATCAGTTCGGGCAGGGCTAACACTGAAGCTTTCTTT. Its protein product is CAISSGRANTEAFF.